Presented here are 12 T cell receptor beta chains from one specimen sequenced in a study of cytomegalovirus exposure and HLA in healthy donors (dated by TCRdb to the late 2010s). Receptor amplification or capture employed the immunoSEQ multiplex PCR assay. The multiplex PCR relied on a mix of 60 forward primers for TCR Vbeta segments and 13 reverse primers for TCR Jbeta segments. TCRdb carries this immuneACCESS record with in-frame sequences only. Its versions omit some clonotypes, under half of them owing to an unresolved V gene in the studies checked, with the rest unexplained. This sample comprises around 120,000 clones, over 60% of them detected only once. The top ten clonotypes cover 2.5% to 3.5% of the sample. Input material: PBMCs. The receptors were gathered from a woman between 35 and 50 years old in good health and CMV-seropositive.

The gene calls are TRBV15 and TRBJ1-1, with no clear D. Germline assignment: CDR1 LNHNV and CDR2 YYDKDF (reference sequence). This CDR3 is built from 14 residues. Trimming took off 4 bases at V and 5 bases at J, with 14 bases between the two ends. The CDR3 DNA reads TGTGCCACCAGCACCCCTTGGGGAGGGACTGAAGCTTTCTTT. This gives the protein CATSTPWGGTEAFF.

This clone was seen a single time. The rearrangement joins TRBV7-2 to TRBJ2-5; 9 nucleotides align to TRBD1. The closer fit of TRBJ2-7 to the DNA end suggests the J call may be wrong. This CDR3 spans 13 amino acids. The germline V gene has CDR1 SGHTA and CDR2 FQGNSA. The CDR3 loop reads CASSQTGGYEQYF. The CDR3 DNA reads as TGTGCCAGCAGCCAGACAGGGGGCTACGAGCAGTACTTC.

The chain employs TRBV2 and TRBJ1-5; D gene unclear. Deletions cut 4 bases from V and 5 bases from J, with 12 bases between. CDR3 length equals 14 residues. Germline lookup yields CDR1 SNHLY and CDR2 FYNNEI. This chain's CDR3 is CASSAGSGYQPQHF. In DNA form, the CDR3 reads TGTGCCAGCAGTGCGGGTTCTGGGTATCAGCCCCAGCATTTT.

This clone was seen a handful of times. V and J are TRBV7-2 and TRBJ2-5; TRBD2 matches at 12 bases. The tail of the sequence fits TRBJ2-7 better, so the J call may be wrong. The CDR3 contains 16 residues. CDR1 is SGHTA, CDR2 FQGNSA, per germline. The CDR3 spells CASSSTLAGGLYEQYF. CDR3 in DNA: TGTGCCAGCAGCTCTACTCTAGCGGGAGGGCTGTACGAGCAGTACTTC.

This clone has more than one count but fewer than ten. V is TRBV5-1 and J is TRBJ1-1, with TRBD1 identical over 7 bases. The germline CDR1 and CDR2 sequences are SGHRS and YFSETQ. CDR3 size: 16 residues. V lost 0 bases to trimming and J lost 1 base; unmatched junction nucleotides: 6. The CDR3 reads CASSLGAGGRNTEAFF. DNA for the CDR3: TGCGCCAGCAGCTTGGGGGCAGGGGGAAGGAACACTGAAGCTTTCTTT. Filled out from reference TRBV5-1 and TRBJ1-1, the complete variable domain reads KAGVTQTPRYLIKTRGQQVTLSCSPISGHRSVSWYQQTPGQGLQFLFEYFSETQRNKGNFPGRFSGRQFSNSRSEMNVSTLELGDSALYLCASSLGAGGRNTEAFFGQGTRLTVV.

The gene calls are TRBV19 and TRBJ1-2, with D uncertain. V lost 6 bases and J 4 bases, leaving 15 bases between the germline ends. CDR1 and CDR2 from the germline V gene are LNHDA and SQIVND (reference sequence). This CDR3 region has 14 residues. Here the CDR3 DNA reads TGTGCCAGTAGACCCCTCGGGGAAGGCTATGGCTACACCTTC. Its translation: CASRPLGEGYGYTF. The variable domain in full, with the rest retrieved from reference TRBV19 and TRBJ1-2, is DGGITQSPKYLFRKEGQNVTLSCEQNLNHDAMYWYRQDPGQGLRLIYYSQIVNDFQKGDIAEGYSVSREKKESFPLTVTSAQKNPTAFYLCASRPLGEGYGYTFGSGTRLTVV.

This chain joins TRBV27 and TRBJ2-2; D might be TRBD1 (6 bases). CDR3 size: 15 residues. CDR1 MNHEY and CDR2 SMNVEV come from the germline V gene (reference sequence). With 6 bases removed from V and 0 bases from J, the gap between germline ends came to 11 bases. The CDR3 nucleotides are TGTGCCAGCAGCAGAGGACAGACGAACACCGGGGAGCTGTTTTTT. Its protein is CASSRGQTNTGELFF.

The rearrangement links TRBV4-1 to TRBJ2-1; TRBD2 matches at 9 bases. V dropped 1 base and J dropped 9; count of bases not matched to a gene: 7. Germline assignment: CDR1 MGHRA and CDR2 YSYEKL. The length of the CDR3 is 15 residues. CDR3 in DNA: TGCGCCAGCAGCCAAGGGTCACTAGCGGGCGGTGAGCAGTTCTTC. Translating gives CASSQGSLAGGEQFF.

The chain joins TRBV10-3 to TRBJ2-5; 7 bases agree with TRBD2. CDR3 length: 13 amino acids. J was trimmed by 5 bases and V by 6 bases; bases with no gene match: 6. The germline V gene encodes CDR1 ENHRY and CDR2 SYGVKD. This CDR3 reads CAIRPGLGETQYF. CDR3 nucleotide sequence: TGTGCCATCAGGCCTGGACTAGGTGAGACCCAGTACTTC.

This rearrangement joins TRBV7-9 to TRBJ1-4; TRBD1 matches at 12 bases. V trimming: 1 base; J trimming: 8 bases; junction bases outside the gene matches: 5. Germline CDR1 SEHNR, CDR2 FQNEAQ (reference sequence). The CDR3 runs 16 residues. CDR3 sequence reads: CASSLGDRGRKEKLFF. The CDR3 coding sequence is TGTGCCAGCAGCTTAGGGGACAGGGGGCGCAAGGAAAAACTGTTTTTT.

The V call is TRBV19, the J call TRBJ2-3; 7 bases are shared with TRBD1. The CDR3 contains 16 residues. Germline trimming cut 4 bases from V and 3 bases from J; bases unmatched to any gene: 10. CDR1 is LNHDA, CDR2 SQIVND, per germline (reference sequence). DNA for the CDR3: TGTGCCAGTAGTAGGCAGGGGGTTGTTGGAACAGATACGCAGTATTTT. It specifies CASSRQGVVGTDTQYF. Full variable domain (missing parts from reference TRBV19 and TRBJ2-3): DGGITQSPKYLFRKEGQNVTLSCEQNLNHDAMYWYRQDPGQGLRLIYYSQIVNDFQKGDIAEGYSVSREKKESFPLTVTSAQKNPTAFYLCASSRQGVVGTDTQYFGPGTRLTVL.

J is TRBJ2-3 and V is TRBV2; 7 bases align to TRBD2. V dropped 6 bases and J dropped 5; count of bases not matched to a gene: 11. The CDR3 contains 15 residues. The V gene's germline CDR1 is SNHLY and CDR2 FYNNEI. The CDR3 DNA reads TGTGCCAGCAGCTTCTGGGAGGGGTCGGGAGATACGCAGTATTTT. Encoded protein: CASSFWEGSGDTQYF. Full variable domain (missing parts from reference TRBV2 and TRBJ2-3): EPEVTQTPSHQVTQMGQEVILRCVPISNHLYFYWYRQILGQKVEFLVSFYNNEISEKSEIFDDQFSVERPDGSNFTLKIRSTKLEDSAMYFCASSFWEGSGDTQYFGPGTRLTVL.